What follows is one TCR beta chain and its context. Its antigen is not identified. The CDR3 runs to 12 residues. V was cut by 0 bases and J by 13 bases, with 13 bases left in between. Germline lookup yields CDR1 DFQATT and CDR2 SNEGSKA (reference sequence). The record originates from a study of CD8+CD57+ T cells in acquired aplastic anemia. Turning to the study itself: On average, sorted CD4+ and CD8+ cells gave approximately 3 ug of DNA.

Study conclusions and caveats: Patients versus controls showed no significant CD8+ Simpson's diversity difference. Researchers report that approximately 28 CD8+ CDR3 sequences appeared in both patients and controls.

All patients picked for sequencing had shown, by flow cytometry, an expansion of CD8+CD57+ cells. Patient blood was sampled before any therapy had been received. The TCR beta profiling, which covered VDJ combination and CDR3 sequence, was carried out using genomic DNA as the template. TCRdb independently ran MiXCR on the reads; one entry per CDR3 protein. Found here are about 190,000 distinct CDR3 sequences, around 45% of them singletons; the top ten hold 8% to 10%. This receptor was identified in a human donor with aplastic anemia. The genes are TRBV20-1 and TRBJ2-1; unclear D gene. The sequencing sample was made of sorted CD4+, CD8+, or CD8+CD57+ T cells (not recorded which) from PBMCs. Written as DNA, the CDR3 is TGCAGTGCTAGAGATTTGGGGATGGATCAGTTCTTC. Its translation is CSARDLGMDQFF.